Below are 7 T cell receptor beta chains sequenced from a single sample in a study of blood T cell repertoires in COVID-19. The assay was immunoSEQ multiplex PCR, and TCRdb's table has in-frame clones only and misses some. Altogether tens of thousands of clones are present, about four fifths being singletons, with the ten largest covering over 5.5%. The sequenced sample was peripheral blood. The receptor source for this set is a man aged 65 to 79 with COVID-19, enrolled during active disease.

The V call is TRBV12-5, the J call TRBJ2-7; tentatively, D is TRBD1 (6 bases). V was clipped by 0 bases and J by 2 bases, with 11 bases between them. The CDR3 sequence is 15 residues long. Germline V gene lookup returns CDR1 LGHNT and CDR2 FRNRAP. In nucleotides, the CDR3 is TGTGCTAGTGGTTTGGTACAGGGAGCAACCTACGAGCAGTACTTC. Encoded protein: CASGLVQGATYEQYF.

The chain is built from TRBV19 and TRBJ2-6; 11 bases align to TRBD1. V trimming: 5 bases; J trimming: 0 bases; junction bases outside the gene matches: 3. Germline V CDR1 and CDR2: LNHDA, SQIVND (reference sequence). CDR3 length equals 17 residues. The CDR3 is CASSRDRGASGANVLTF. CDR3 DNA sequence: TGTGCCAGTAGTCGGGACAGGGGGGCCTCTGGGGCCAACGTCCTGACTTTC.

The chain links TRBV18 to TRBJ2-6; D uncertain. Germline CDR1 KGHSH, CDR2 LQKENI. CDR3 length: 16 residues. Trimming stripped 2 bases from V and 0 bases from J, with 8 bases between. Here the CDR3 DNA reads TGTGCCAGCTCACCAGGTTTGGCCTCTGGGGCCAACGTCCTGACTTTC. Its translation: CASSPGLASGANVLTF.

The rearrangement joins TRBV6-1 to TRBJ2-1; 9 nucleotides line up with TRBD1. Germline V lookup: CDR1 MNHNS, CDR2 SASEGT. The ends lost 3 bases at V and 7 bases at J; junction bases unmatched: 7. The CDR3 totals 15 residues. The CDR3 loop reads CASSDRDRDLNEQFF. The CDR3 DNA reads TGTGCCAGCAGTGATCGGGACAGGGATTTGAATGAGCAGTTCTTC.

V usage is TRBV9 and J usage is TRBJ2-1; no clear D. Deletions cut 2 bases from V and 5 bases from J, with 5 bases between. Germline V lookup: CDR1 SGDLS, CDR2 YYNGEE. The CDR3 loop spans 12 amino acids. The CDR3 loop is CASSVFNNEQFF. The DNA of the CDR3 is TGTGCCAGCAGCGTTTTTAACAATGAGCAGTTCTTC.

The chain carries TRBV19 and TRBJ1-5, with 8 bases aligning to TRBD1. Germline V CDR1 and CDR2: LNHDA, SQIVND (reference sequence). The V gene end was trimmed by 4 bases and the J gene end by 1 base; junction bases not matched to a gene: 6. The length of the CDR3 is 16 residues. The CDR3 region has the DNA TGTGCCAGTAGTACCGCAAGACAGGGGAGCAATCAGCCCCAGCATTTT. Translated: CASSTARQGSNQPQHF.

The J gene is TRBJ1-1, the V gene TRBV29-1; D perhaps matches TRBD1 (5 bases). Germline V gives CDR1 SQVTM, CDR2 ANQGSEA. This CDR3 has 13 amino acids. Deletions cut 7 bases from V and 0 bases from J, with 12 bases between. This chain's CDR3 is CSAKDIVNTEAFF. The CDR3 region has the DNA TGCAGCGCCAAGGACATAGTGAACACTGAAGCTTTCTTT.